This is a list of T cell receptor beta chains from one sample in a study of blood T cell repertoires in COVID-19. Some clones are missing from TCRdb's copy, which holds only in-frame ones; the method was immunoSEQ multiplex PCR. The table records roughly 140,000 clones, 80% of them present only once. Sequencing was done on a sample of peripheral blood. These receptor sequences come from a man aged 55-75 years with active or convalescent COVID-19. CDR3s include the opening cysteine and the closing phenylalanine or tryptophan. D genes are given only for firm matches. Rows may omit the clone size; those that give it use once, few, many or a size class.

CDR3nt	CDR3aa	j_gene	d_gene	v_gene	abundance
TGTGCCTGGAGCCCAAGGGGGGGCGAGCAGTACTTC	CAWSPRGGEQYF	TRBJ2-7	-	TRBV30	once
TGTGCCAGCTCCCCGACGGGAATTAACTATGGCTACACCTTC	CASSPTGINYGYTF	TRBJ1-2	-	TRBV18	once
TGTGCCAGCAGTCCAGGGGTAGAGCAGTACTTC	CASSPGVEQYF	TRBJ2-7	-	TRBV6-5	-
TGTGCCATCAGTGATAGAGGGTACCGGTCCTACGAGCAGTACTTC	CAISDRGYRSYEQYF	TRBJ2-7	-	TRBV10-3	-
TGTGCTAGTGGTTTGGTATCAGGATCGAACACCGGGGAGCTGTTTTTT	CASGLVSGSNTGELFF	TRBJ2-2	-	TRBV12-5	-
TGCAGTGCCAGTACCGGGACTAGCGGGAGTCTGGATGAGCAGTTCTTC	CSASTGTSGSLDEQFF	TRBJ2-1	TRBD2	TRBV20-1	few
TGTGCCAGCAGCGTAGGAGCGGGAGGGCCTGGCAGTAGGGAGCTGTTTTTT	CASSVGAGGPGSRELFF	TRBJ2-2	TRBD2	TRBV9	-
TGTGCCAGCCGCTACAGGGAGAACACTGAAGCTTTCTTT	CASRYRENTEAFF	TRBJ1-1	-	TRBV3-1/TRBV3-2	-
TGTGCCAGCAGTTTATTCGCCCGACAGGGAATACAAGAGACCCAGTACTTC	CASSLFARQGIQETQYF	TRBJ2-5	TRBD1	TRBV27	-
TGTGCCGGACGCTCCGGGACAGGAAGCTCCTACGAGCAGTACTTC	CAGRSGTGSSYEQYF	TRBJ2-7	TRBD1	TRBV2	-
TGTGCCAGCAGCTTACTTAGAATGAACACTGAAGCTTTCTTT	CASSLLRMNTEAFF	TRBJ1-1	-	TRBV11-2	-
TGTGCCAGCAGCAACTCGGCGGGACGGAACAATCAGCCCCAGCATTTT	CASSNSAGRNNQPQHF	TRBJ1-5	-	TRBV6-6	-
TGTGCCAGCAGCGGACAGGGCACCGGGGAGCTGTTTTTT	CASSGQGTGELFF	TRBJ2-2	TRBD1	TRBV2	-
TGTGCCAGCCACCGGACAGCTTTCTCTGGAAACACCATATATTTT	CASHRTAFSGNTIYF	TRBJ1-3	-	TRBV9	few
TGTGCCACCAGGGCCCTAGGATCCCCGGAAGCTTTCTTT	CATRALGSPEAFF	TRBJ1-1	-	TRBV24-1	-
TGTGCCAGCTCAGCGGGATGGGATAGCACAGATACGCAGTATTTT	CASSAGWDSTDTQYF	TRBJ2-3	-	TRBV18	few
TGTGCCAGCAGCTTAGCTCGGGGGTTCTCCTACGAGCAGTACTTC	CASSLARGFSYEQYF	TRBJ2-7	-	TRBV11-1	-
TGTGCCAGCAGCTTAGTTTGGGGGGGACTAGCGGGACGTCGGGAGACCCAGTACTTC	CASSLVWGGLAGRRETQYF	TRBJ2-5	TRBD2	TRBV7-2	-
TGTGCCAGCCGGGGGGGGAGATGGCAGCCCCAGCATTTT	CASRGGRWQPQHF	TRBJ1-5	-	TRBV7-2	-
TGCGCCAGCAGCTGGAACAGGGAAAATGAGCAGTTCTTC	CASSWNRENEQFF	TRBJ2-1	-	TRBV5-1	-
TGTGCCAGCAGCTTAGGGCGGGAGATTGGGTACAATGAGCAGTTCTTC	CASSLGREIGYNEQFF	TRBJ2-1	TRBD2	TRBV7-8	-
TGTGCCAGCAGCTTCGGACAGGGTGTAAGAGAGACCCAGTACTTC	CASSFGQGVRETQYF	TRBJ2-5	TRBD1	TRBV5-6	-
TGTGCCAGCCGGAGCTTTCCGGGTTCTTCCTACGAGCAGTACTTC	CASRSFPGSSYEQYF	TRBJ2-7	-	TRBV5-8	-
TGTGCCAGCAGCGAGGGACAGGGGTATGGCTACACCTTC	CASSEGQGYGYTF	TRBJ1-2	TRBD1	TRBV14	few
TGTGCCAGCAGCTTGCGGTCCTACGAGCAGTACTTC	CASSLRSYEQYF	TRBJ2-7	-	TRBV5-5	-
TGTGCCAGCAGCCCGTGGGAAGGGGGCAAAAATCAGCCCCAGCATTTT	CASSPWEGGKNQPQHF	TRBJ1-5	TRBD1	TRBV5-5	-
TGTGCCAGCAGTTTAGGGACAGGGTTAGGTCAGCCCCAGCATTTT	CASSLGTGLGQPQHF	TRBJ1-5	TRBD1	TRBV28	-
TGTGCCAGTAGTATGTGGGGGTTACAGGGGAAAAATGAAGCTTTCTTT	CASSMWGLQGKNEAFF	TRBJ1-1	TRBD1	TRBV19	-
TGCGCCAGCCTGACAGGGAGCGAGCAGTACTTC	CASLTGSEQYF	TRBJ2-7	TRBD1	TRBV5-1	many
TGTGCCAGCAGCTTAGCACTGACAGGCTCAGGCCTTCAAGAGACCCAGTACTTC	CASSLALTGSGLQETQYF	TRBJ2-5	-	TRBV7-9	-
TGTGCCAGCAGTAAACCGACAGGTTCTGGAAACACCATATATTTT	CASSKPTGSGNTIYF	TRBJ1-3	-	TRBV28	-
TGCGCCAGCAGCTTCGGGAGAACCTACGAGCAGTACTTC	CASSFGRTYEQYF	TRBJ2-7	-	TRBV5-1	-
TGTGCCAGCAGCCCAGGACTAGCGGGGTACAATGAGCAGTTCTTC	CASSPGLAGYNEQFF	TRBJ2-1	TRBD2	TRBV7-2	few
TGTGCCACCAGCAGAGACCGAAGGGGAGCTTTCTTT	CATSRDRRGAFF	TRBJ1-1	-	TRBV15	-
TGTGCCAGCAGTGAACTATTACAAGAGACCCAGTACTTC	CASSELLQETQYF	TRBJ2-5	-	TRBV6-1	once
TGTGCCAGCAGCTTATGGCGGTTCACAGATACGCAGTATTTT	CASSLWRFTDTQYF	TRBJ2-3	-	TRBV7-2	few
TGTGCCAGCAGCTGGGACTCTAATGAAAAACTGTTTTTT	CASSWDSNEKLFF	TRBJ1-4	-	TRBV5-5	-
TGTGCCAGCAGCCGAGGGGGGGGCTGGAACTATGGCTACACCTTC	CASSRGGGWNYGYTF	TRBJ1-2	-	TRBV4-2	few
TGTGCCAGCAGTCCCTTCCCTTCTCCCTCTGGAAACACCATATATTTT	CASSPFPSPSGNTIYF	TRBJ1-3	-	TRBV3-1/TRBV3-2	-
TGTGCCAGCAGCGGACTACTGGGTCTTGAGGATACGCAGTATTTT	CASSGLLGLEDTQYF	TRBJ2-3	-	TRBV4-2	-
TGTGCCAGCAGCCAGGGCGGGTGCGGACAAGAGACCCAGTACTTC	CASSQGGCGQETQYF	TRBJ2-5	-	TRBV3-1/TRBV3-2	-
TGTGCCAGCAGCCGACTTCACAGGGCCGCCACTAATGAAAAACTGTTTTTT	CASSRLHRAATNEKLFF	TRBJ1-4	-	TRBV2	-
TGTGCCAGCAGCCAACGACAGGGGTTCGAAGAGACCCAGTACTTC	CASSQRQGFEETQYF	TRBJ2-5	TRBD1	TRBV4-2	-
TGTGCCAGCAGTTCCAGCCAACGGGACAGGGCCTACAATGAGCAGTTCTTC	CASSSSQRDRAYNEQFF	TRBJ2-1	TRBD1	TRBV27	-
TGTGCCAGTACTAGAGGGAATGAAAAACTGTTTTTT	CASTRGNEKLFF	TRBJ1-4	-	TRBV19	-
TGTGCCAGCAGCTTAGGGCGAGGGGAGACCCAGTACTTC	CASSLGRGETQYF	TRBJ2-5	-	TRBV7-9	-
TGTGCCAGCAGCCGCAGACTAGCGGGCTACGAGCAGTACTTC	CASSRRLAGYEQYF	TRBJ2-7	TRBD2	TRBV6-5	-
TGTGCCAGCAGCGAGGCCCGGGACAGGCCTTCGAACACCGGGGAGCTGTTTTTT	CASSEARDRPSNTGELFF	TRBJ2-2	-	TRBV21-1	-